Described below is a single TCR beta chain sequence and its context. Its antigen is undetermined. Trimming took off 2 bases at V and 9 bases at J, with 11 bases between the two ends. This CDR3 has 14 residues. Germline CDR1 and CDR2: MNHNS and SASEGT. This entry belongs to a study of T cells in Graves' hyperthyroidism and ophthalmopathy. The authors deemed Graves' hyperthyroidism stable absent ophthalmopathy progression within 18 months. Together with thyroid ultrasound, orbital computed tomography, serum thyroxine and TRAb, clinical symptoms were used for diagnoses. About 9.4 ml fresh peripheral blood yielded the PBMCs. Study results and limitations: Most thyroid clonotypes that were expanded above 0.001 also turned up in blood.

RNA transcripts provided the source from which TCR beta CDR3 regions were amplified. The HTBI primer set was used in a first-round RT-PCR of the TCR CDR3. Via MiXCR, TCRdb re-called the multiplex PCR reads, giving one row per CDR3 protein. Among some 800,000 distinct CDR3 sequences, 35% to 40% were seen once, and the ten largest hold roughly 8.3%. The TCR originated in a man aged 18 to 30 with Graves' hyperthyroidism. This chain links TRBV6-1 with TRBJ1-6; possibly TRBD1 for D (5 bases). The specimen sequenced was blood. CDR3 loop: CASSELRQFSPLHF. The CDR3 coding sequence is TGTGCCAGCAGTGAATTGAGACAGTTTTCACCCCTCCACTTT.